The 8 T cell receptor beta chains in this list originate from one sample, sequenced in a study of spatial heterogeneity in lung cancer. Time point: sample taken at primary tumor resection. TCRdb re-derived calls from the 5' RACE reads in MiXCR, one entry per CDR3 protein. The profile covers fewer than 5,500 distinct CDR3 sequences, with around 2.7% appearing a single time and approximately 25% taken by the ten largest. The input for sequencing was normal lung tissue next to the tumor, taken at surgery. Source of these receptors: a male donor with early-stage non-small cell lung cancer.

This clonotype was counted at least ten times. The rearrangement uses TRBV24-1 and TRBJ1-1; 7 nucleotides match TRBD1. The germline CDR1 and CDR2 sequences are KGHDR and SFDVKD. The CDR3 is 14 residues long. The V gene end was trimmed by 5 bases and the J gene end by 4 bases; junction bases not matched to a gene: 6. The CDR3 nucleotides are TGTGCCACCAGTGGGGGCACAGGGGCCACTGAAGCTTTCTTT. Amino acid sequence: CATSGGTGATEAFF.

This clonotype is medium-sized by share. This CDR3 is CSVEDLQGLDTEAFF. CDR3 DNA: TGCAGCGTTGAAGATCTTCAGGGGTTGGACACTGAAGCTTTCTTT. V gene TRBV29-1 combines with J gene TRBJ1-1; the D gene is possibly TRBD1 (6 bases). CDR1 and CDR2 (germline): SQVTM, ANQGSEA. V was trimmed by 0 bases and J by 3 bases, leaving 14 bases between them. This CDR3 is 15 amino acids long.

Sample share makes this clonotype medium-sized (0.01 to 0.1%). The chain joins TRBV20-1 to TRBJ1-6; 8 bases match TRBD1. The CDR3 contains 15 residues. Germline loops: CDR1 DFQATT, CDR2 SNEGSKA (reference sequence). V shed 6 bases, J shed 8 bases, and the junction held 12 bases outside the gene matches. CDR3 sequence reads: CSAPRRQGQYSPLHF. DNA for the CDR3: TGCAGTGCCCCGAGGCGACAGGGGCAATATTCACCCCTCCACTTT.

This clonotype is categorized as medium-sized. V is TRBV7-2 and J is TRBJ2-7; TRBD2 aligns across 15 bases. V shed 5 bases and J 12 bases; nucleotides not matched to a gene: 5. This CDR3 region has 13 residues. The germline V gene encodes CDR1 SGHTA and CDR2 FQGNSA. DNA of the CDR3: TGTGCCAGCAGCGCCGGACTAGCGGGAGGGCCGTACTTC. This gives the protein CASSAGLAGGPYF. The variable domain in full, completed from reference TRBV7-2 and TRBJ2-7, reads GAGVSQSPSNKVTEKGKDVELRCDPISGHTALYWYRQSLGQGLEFLIYFQGNSAPDKSGLPSDRFSAERTGGSVSTLTIQRTQQEDSAVYLCASSAGLAGGPYFGPGTRLTVT.

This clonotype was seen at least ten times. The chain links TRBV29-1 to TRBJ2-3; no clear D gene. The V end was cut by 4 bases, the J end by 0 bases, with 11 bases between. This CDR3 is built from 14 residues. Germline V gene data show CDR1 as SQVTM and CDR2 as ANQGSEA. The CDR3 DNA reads TGCAGCGTTGCCACTCTTCTAAGCACAGATACGCAGTATTTT. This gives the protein CSVATLLSTDTQYF.

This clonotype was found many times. CDR3 protein: CASSLSRGRWGNTGELFF. Written as DNA, the CDR3 is TGTGCCAGCAGCTTATCCAGGGGGCGATGGGGCAACACCGGGGAGCTGTTTTTT. The V call is TRBV7-9, the J call TRBJ2-2, with TRBD1 matching over 8 bases. With V trimmed by 2 bases and J by 2 bases, 10 bases remained unmatched. Per the germline V gene, CDR1 is SEHNR and CDR2 is FQNEAQ (reference sequence). There are 18 residues in the CDR3. Full variable domain (missing parts from reference TRBV7-9 and TRBJ2-2): DTGVSQNPRHKITKRGQNVTFRCDPISEHNRLYWYRQTLGQGPEFLTYFQNEAQLEKSRLLSDRFSAERPKGSFSTLEIQRTEQGDSAMYLCASSLSRGRWGNTGELFFGEGSRLTVL.

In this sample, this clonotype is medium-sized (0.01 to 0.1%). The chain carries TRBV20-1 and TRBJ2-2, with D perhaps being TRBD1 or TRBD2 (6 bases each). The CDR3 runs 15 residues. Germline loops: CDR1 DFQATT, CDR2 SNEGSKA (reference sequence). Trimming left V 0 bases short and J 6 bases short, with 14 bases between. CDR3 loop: CSARERGRKAGELFF. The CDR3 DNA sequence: TGCAGTGCTAGAGAGAGGGGGAGGAAAGCCGGGGAGCTGTTTTTT.

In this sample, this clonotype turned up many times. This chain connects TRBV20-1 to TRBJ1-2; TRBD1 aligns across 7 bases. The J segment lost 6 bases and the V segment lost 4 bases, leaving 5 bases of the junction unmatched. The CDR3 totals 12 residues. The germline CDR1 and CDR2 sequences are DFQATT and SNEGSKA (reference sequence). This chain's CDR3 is CSANRGLDGYTF. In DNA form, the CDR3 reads TGCAGTGCTAACAGGGGACTAGATGGCTACACCTTC.